These 30 T cell receptor beta chains came from one sample sequenced in a study of blood T cell repertoires in COVID-19. Data came from immunoSEQ multiplex PCR; TCRdb stores just in-frame clones and leaves some out. The table has just over 650,000 clones, 80% to 90% seen once; the top ten hold under 0.3%. The sequenced sample was peripheral blood. The receptors come from a woman aged 18-35 years with acute or convalescent COVID-19.

This clone was detected only once. This chain uses TRBV6-6 with TRBJ1-2; 11 nucleotides agree with TRBD1. The CDR3 spans 14 residues. From germline, CDR1 is MNHNY and CDR2 SVGAGI (reference sequence). The V and J ends lost 5 bases and 7 bases, in that order; junction bases with no gene match: 6. The CDR3 DNA follows: TGTGCCAGCAGTCAAGGACAGGGGGCGAGTGGCTACACCTTC. This encodes CASSQGQGASGYTF.

The chain is built from TRBV9 and TRBJ1-2; 7 nucleotides line up with TRBD1. Trimming at V came to 3 bases and at J to 6 bases, leaving 11 bases not matched to a gene. Germline V lookup: CDR1 SGDLS, CDR2 YYNGEE. The CDR3 has 15 residues. The CDR3 bases are TGTGCCAGCAGCGGCTACAGGGGCCGCCTCGATGGCTACACCTTC. The encoded protein is CASSGYRGRLDGYTF.

On this clone: The junction departs from the called germline gene at one end, perhaps through a read error. The V gene is TRBV7-6, the J gene TRBJ1-2; tentative D call: TRBD1 (5 bases). The CDR3 contains 14 residues. Germline lookup yields CDR1 SGHVS and CDR2 FNYEAQ. CDR3 nucleotides: TGTGCCAGCAGCCCACCGGCCGGGGGGAGGGCAGGCTTCTTC. Its translation: CASSPPAGGRAGFF.

This clone appeared a single time. The chain links TRBV6-5 to TRBJ1-1; TRBD1 might be the D (5 bases). The V end was cut by 6 bases, the J end by 0 bases, with 14 bases between. Germline-derived CDR1 and CDR2 are MNHEY and SVGAGI. There are 15 residues in the CDR3. The CDR3 reads CASSPQTGVNTEAFF. The DNA for the CDR3 is TGTGCCAGCAGCCCGCAGACGGGGGTGAACACTGAAGCTTTCTTT.

CDR3 sequence: CASSQRDNSYEQYF. CDR3 DNA sequence: TGTGCCAGCTCACAACGGGACAACTCCTACGAGCAGTACTTC. The J gene is TRBJ2-7, the V gene TRBV18, with D perhaps matching TRBD1 (6 bases). V gave up 4 bases and J gave up 0 bases, with 10 bases separating them. CDR3 size: 14 residues. Germline V gives CDR1 KGHSH, CDR2 LQKENI.

In its sample, this clone was seen once. The DNA for the CDR3 is TGTGCCACCAGCAGAGAAGGGGAGGCCACCGGGGAGCTGTTTTTT. This gives the protein CATSREGEATGELFF. V and J are TRBV15 and TRBJ2-2; D is perhaps TRBD2 (6 bases). The CDR3 has 15 amino acids. Per the germline V gene, CDR1 is LNHNV and CDR2 is YYDKDF (reference sequence). The germline V and J ends were trimmed by 0 bases and 4 bases, with 9 bases remaining between them.

The chain is built from TRBV5-1 and TRBJ2-2, with D perhaps TRBD2 (6 bases). This CDR3 comprises 15 residues. Deletions cut 4 bases from V and 2 bases from J, with 12 bases between. CDR1 is SGHRS, CDR2 YFSETQ, per germline. This CDR3 reads CASSLSGLNTGELFF. Written as DNA, the CDR3 is TGCGCCAGCAGCCTATCGGGACTCAACACCGGGGAGCTGTTTTTT.

The chain joins TRBV23-1 to TRBJ1-4; 7 nucleotides align to TRBD1. TRBV23-1 is noted as an ORF with a role that remains uncertain. With 4 bases clipped from V and 7 bases from J, the junction kept 6 bases outside the gene matches. The CDR3 covers 14 residues. In DNA, the CDR3 is TGCGCCAGCAGTCGCCACAGGGGATGTGAAAAACTGTTTTTT. Protein sequence: CASSRHRGCEKLFF.

J is TRBJ1-4 and V is TRBV23-1; no firm D call. TRBV23-1 is classed as an ORF, of uncertain function. CDR3 length: 11 residues. V was trimmed by 6 bases and J by 8 bases, leaving 7 bases between them. The CDR3 DNA reads as TGCGCCAGCAGATTCAGAGAAAAACTGTTTTTT. It is translated as CASRFREKLFF.

This sequence joins TRBV6-2 or TRBV6-3 and TRBJ1-1, with D tentatively TRBD1 (5 bases). CDR3 length equals 13 residues. Trimming cost V 5 bases and J 3 bases, with 10 bases left between them. CDR1 MNHEY and CDR2 SVGEGT come from the germline V gene. The CDR3 loop reads CASSARQYTEAFF. The CDR3 DNA reads TGTGCCAGCAGTGCCCGACAGTACACTGAAGCTTTCTTT.

The chain combines TRBV6-2 or TRBV6-3 with TRBJ1-1; D perhaps matches TRBD1 (5 bases). Germline V gives CDR1 MNHEY, CDR2 SVGEGT. The CDR3 extends over 13 amino acids. V gave up 0 bases and J gave up 8 bases, with 10 bases separating them. The CDR3 DNA reads TGTGCCAGCAGTTACTCAGGGAAGGGGGAAGCTTTCTTT. Translated: CASSYSGKGEAFF.

This clone was observed a few times. J is TRBJ1-2 and V is TRBV12-3 or TRBV12-4; 7 bases match TRBD1. The CDR3 extends over 12 amino acids. J lost 7 bases, V lost 6 bases, and 5 bases had no gene match. The CDR3 coding sequence is TGTGCCAGCAGCTGGGGACAGAGTGGCTACACCTTC. Translated: CASSWGQSGYTF.

The V gene is TRBV2, the J gene TRBJ2-2, with D possibly matching TRBD2 (5 bases). Trimming removed 5 bases at V and 7 bases at J, with 17 bases between. This CDR3 has 15 amino acids. Germline loops: CDR1 SNHLY, CDR2 FYNNEI. This CDR3 reads CASSRSGFEGGELFF. CDR3 in DNA: TGTGCCAGCAGTAGAAGTGGGTTTGAGGGCGGGGAGCTGTTTTTT. The variable domain in full, with the rest retrieved from reference TRBV2 and TRBJ2-2, is EPEVTQTPSHQVTQMGQEVILRCVPISNHLYFYWYRQILGQKVEFLVSFYNNEISEKSEIFDDQFSVERPDGSNFTLKIRSTKLEDSAMYFCASSRSGFEGGELFFGEGSRLTVL.

This rearrangement joins TRBV9 to TRBJ1-2; D possibly corresponds to TRBD1 (6 bases). Trimming took off 4 bases at V and 8 bases at J, with 27 bases between the two ends. Looked up from germline, CDR1 is SGDLS and CDR2 is YYNGEE. The CDR3 has 17 amino acids. CDR3 in amino acids: CASSITPVGGPVPGYTF. CDR3 in DNA: TGTGCCAGCAGCATAACACCGGTGGGGGGGCCTGTTCCCGGCTACACCTTC.

The V gene is TRBV9, the J gene TRBJ2-5; D is possibly TRBD2 (7 bases). The CDR3 extends over 14 amino acids. The germline CDR1 and CDR2 sequences are SGDLS and YYNGEE. Trimming pared 2 bases from V and 5 bases from J, leaving 13 bases between. The CDR3 DNA is TGTGCCAGCAGCGTTCGAGGGGGGGTGGAGACCCAGTACTTC. It encodes CASSVRGGVETQYF.

The gene calls are TRBV28 and TRBJ1-1, with 8 bases matching TRBD1. Losses at the gene ends were 4 bases for V and 5 bases for J; bases not matched to a gene: 9. Germline-derived CDR1 and CDR2 are MDHEN and SYDVKM. The CDR3 is made up of 15 amino acids. In nucleotides, the CDR3 is TGTGCCAGCAGTTCACCCCAGGGGGCAGGGACTGAAGCTTTCTTT. Protein: CASSSPQGAGTEAFF.

V is TRBV7-9 and J is TRBJ1-4; 7 bases agree with TRBD1. In germline, CDR1 is SEHNR, CDR2 FQNEAQ (reference sequence). The CDR3 covers 14 residues. The ends lost 5 bases at V and 10 bases at J; junction bases unmatched: 10. The CDR3 here is CASSPQTGPGKLFF. The CDR3 region has the DNA TGTGCCAGCAGCCCCCAGACAGGGCCGGGAAAACTGTTTTTT.

The rearrangement joins TRBV2 to TRBJ2-5, with 12 bases identical to TRBD2. The CDR3 sequence is 14 residues long. The J segment lost 7 bases and the V segment lost 8 bases, leaving 8 bases of the junction unmatched. Germline V lookup: CDR1 SNHLY, CDR2 FYNNEI. CDR3 in amino acids: CASPATSGGGTQYF. The DNA for the CDR3 is TGTGCCAGCCCCGCGACTAGCGGGGGAGGGACCCAGTACTTC.

This clone appeared a single time. V gene TRBV18 combines with J gene TRBJ1-1; 7 bases match TRBD1. V lost 3 bases to trimming and J lost 7 bases; unmatched junction nucleotides: 2. Germline V lookup: CDR1 KGHSH, CDR2 LQKENI. The CDR3 is 12 residues long. The CDR3 spells CASSPGTDEAFF. The CDR3 bases are TGTGCCAGCTCACCCGGGACAGATGAAGCTTTCTTT.

The rearrangement links TRBV3-1 (or the pseudogene TRBV3-2) to TRBJ1-3; 7 bases agree with TRBD1. V was clipped by 0 bases and J by 7 bases; unmatched bases: 9. CDR3 length: 16 residues. The germline V gene has CDR1 LGHDT and CDR2 YNNKEL (reference sequence). The CDR3 loop is CASSQDRVGGRNTIYF. The CDR3 DNA follows: TGTGCCAGCAGCCAAGATAGGGTAGGGGGCAGGAACACCATATATTTT.

The sample holds one count of this clone. An end of the junction differs from the germline gene, which may be a read error. V usage is TRBV2 and J usage is TRBJ2-3; 11 bases are shared with TRBD2. This CDR3 comprises 16 residues. Germline V CDR1 and CDR2: SNHLY, FYNNEI. CDR3 region: CASSERTSGGTDTQYF. The CDR3 DNA sequence: TGTGCCAGCAGTGAAAGAACTAGCGGGGGCACGGATACGCAGTATTTT.

This chain connects TRBV5-1 to TRBJ1-4, with 11 bases identical to TRBD1. The CDR3 runs 21 residues. Unmatched junction bases numbered 17, after V lost 4 bases and J lost 0 bases. The germline V gene has CDR1 SGHRS and CDR2 YFSETQ. DNA of the CDR3: TGCGCCAGCAGCCGACTCGGGACAGGGGGTCAGGACCCTACAACTAATGAAAAACTGTTTTTT. This gives the protein CASSRLGTGGQDPTTNEKLFF. The full variable domain, rest sourced from reference TRBV5-1 and TRBJ1-4, is KAGVTQTPRYLIKTRGQQVTLSCSPISGHRSVSWYQQTPGQGLQFLFEYFSETQRNKGNFPGRFSGRQFSNSRSEMNVSTLELGDSALYLCASSRLGTGGQDPTTNEKLFFGSGTQLSVL.

This chain uses TRBV6-1 with TRBJ1-4; D not resolved. CDR1 and CDR2 from the germline V gene are MNHNS and SASEGT. The CDR3 spans 15 residues. The germline V and J ends were trimmed by 1 base and 8 bases, with 14 bases remaining between them. CDR3 DNA sequence: TGTGCCAGCAGTGAAGGGGCCTCCTCCCACGAAAAACTGTTTTTT. It specifies CASSEGASSHEKLFF.

CDR3 sequence: CASSFRGGYGYTF. The CDR3 DNA is TGTGCCAGCAGCTTCCGGGGGGGATATGGCTACACCTTC. The V and J genes are TRBV7-2 and TRBJ1-2; perhaps TRBD1 as D (5 bases). From germline, CDR1 is SGHTA and CDR2 FQGNSA. V gave up 3 bases and J gave up 5 bases, with 10 bases separating them. The CDR3 spans 13 residues.

V is TRBV5-4 and J is TRBJ1-2, with 8 bases fitting TRBD1. Germline values: CDR1 SGHNT, CDR2 YYREEE (reference sequence). The junction had 7 bases not matched to a gene; V was cut back by 2 bases and J by 7 bases. This CDR3 contains 14 residues. The CDR3 sequence is CASSFTGGPFGYTF. In nucleotides, the CDR3 is TGTGCCAGCAGCTTCACAGGGGGGCCCTTTGGCTACACCTTC.

The chain combines TRBV28 with TRBJ2-7, with 8 bases lining up with TRBD1. This CDR3 region has 16 residues. CDR1 and CDR2 (germline): MDHEN, SYDVKM. V gave up 5 bases and J gave up 1 base; unmatched junction bases: 10. The CDR3, as DNA: TGTGCCAGCAGTAACCGCCGTAGGACAGGGTCCTACGAGCAGTACTTC. The encoded protein is CASSNRRRTGSYEQYF.

This rearrangement joins TRBV12-2 to TRBJ1-1; the table's D call TRBD1 went unverified against the DNA. TRBV12-2 is a pseudogene. This CDR3 contains 15 residues. The CDR3 DNA is TGTGCAAGTCGCTTAAAAGGGGGCCTGGGATCCGAAGCTTTCTTT. Its translation: CASRLKGGLGSEAFF.

CDR3 sequence reads: CASSSGTGGGIDTQYF. The CDR3 DNA sequence: TGTGCCAGCAGCTCCGGGACAGGGGGCGGGATAGATACGCAGTATTTT. The J gene is TRBJ2-3, the V gene TRBV5-6, with 12 bases lining up with TRBD1. The germline V gene has CDR1 SGHDT and CDR2 YYEEEE. This CDR3 comprises 16 residues. V dropped 3 bases and J dropped 5; count of bases not matched to a gene: 7.

This chain links TRBV4-2 with TRBJ2-1; TRBD2 agrees at 10 bases. After removal of 1 base from V and 7 bases from J, the junction contained 10 bases not matched to a gene. Germline-derived CDR1 and CDR2 are LGHNA and YNFKEQ. There are 17 residues in the CDR3. The DNA for the CDR3 is TGTGCCAGCAGCCAAGGGGAGCGGGGGGGCCCGGGAAATGAGCAGTTCTTC. Translating it yields CASSQGERGGPGNEQFF.

The chain combines TRBV19 with TRBJ1-2; 9 bases map to TRBD1. This CDR3 contains 16 residues. Germline CDR1 is LNHDA and CDR2 is SQIVND (reference sequence). J was trimmed by 8 bases and V by 9 bases; bases with no gene match: 19. This CDR3 reads CASADSAGTGLSGYTF. CDR3 DNA: TGTGCCAGCGCAGACTCTGCCGGGACAGGGTTGAGCGGCTACACCTTC.